The clone carrying this T cell receptor (beta chain) was detected only a few times. These data originate in a study of blood T cell repertoires in COVID-19. On the study more broadly: Samples of COVID-19 (acute and convalescent) were obtained from the United States, Italy and Spain.

In the authors' methods: The assay estimated nucleated cells by amplifying reference gene primers. Sequencing was performed with immunoSEQ multiplex PCR; in TCRdb, only in-frame clones are kept and a portion is missing. V, J and clone size are those of that table, while D and trimming were read from the DNA. The sample includes 120,000 to 150,000 clones, approximately 85% of them seen just once. V gave up 5 bases and J gave up 4 bases; unmatched junction bases: 5. Germline lookup yields CDR1 SQVTM and CDR2 ANQGSEA. CDR3 length: 14 amino acids. This clonotype was obtained from a woman between 45 and 65 years old with acute COVID-19. The chain combines TRBV29-1 with TRBJ2-3; TRBD2 aligns across 11 bases. Sequencing used PBMCs or T cells enriched from blood (not recorded which). The DNA for the CDR3 is TGCAGCGTTTCACTAGCGGGAGAGGCAGATACGCAGTATTTT. Its protein product is CSVSLAGEADTQYF.